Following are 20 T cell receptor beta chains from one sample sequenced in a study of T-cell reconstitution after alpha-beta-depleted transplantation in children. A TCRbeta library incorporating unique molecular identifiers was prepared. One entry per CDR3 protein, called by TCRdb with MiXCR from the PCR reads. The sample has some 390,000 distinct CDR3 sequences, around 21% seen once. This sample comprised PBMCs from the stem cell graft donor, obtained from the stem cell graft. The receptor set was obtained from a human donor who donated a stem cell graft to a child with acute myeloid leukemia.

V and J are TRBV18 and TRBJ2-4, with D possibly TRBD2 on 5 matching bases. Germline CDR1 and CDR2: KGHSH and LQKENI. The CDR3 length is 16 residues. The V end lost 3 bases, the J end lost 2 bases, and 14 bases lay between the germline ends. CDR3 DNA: TGTGCCAGCTCACCCGACGGGCGGGCGACCAAAAACATTCAGTACTTC. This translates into CASSPDGRATKNIQYF.

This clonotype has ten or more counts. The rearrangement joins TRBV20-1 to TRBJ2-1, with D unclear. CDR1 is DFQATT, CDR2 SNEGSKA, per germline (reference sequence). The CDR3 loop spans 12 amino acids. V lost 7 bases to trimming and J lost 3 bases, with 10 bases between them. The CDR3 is CSGSAIYNEQFF. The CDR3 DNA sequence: TGCAGTGGAAGTGCCATCTACAATGAGCAGTTCTTC.

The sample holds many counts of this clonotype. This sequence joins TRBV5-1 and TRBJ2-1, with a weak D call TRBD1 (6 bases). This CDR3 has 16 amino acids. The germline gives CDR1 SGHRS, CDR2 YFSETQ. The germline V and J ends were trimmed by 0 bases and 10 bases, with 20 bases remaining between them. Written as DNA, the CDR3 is TGCGCCAGCAGCTTGGGAACTAGAACCAGGGGATACGAGCAGTTCTTC. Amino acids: CASSLGTRTRGYEQFF.

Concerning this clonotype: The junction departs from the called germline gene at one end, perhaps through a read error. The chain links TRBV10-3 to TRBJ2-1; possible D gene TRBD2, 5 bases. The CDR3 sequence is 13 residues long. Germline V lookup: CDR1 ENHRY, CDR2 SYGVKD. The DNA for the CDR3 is TGTGCCATCAGGATGGAGGTTAACAAAGAGCAGTTCTTC. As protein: CAIRMEVNKEQFF.

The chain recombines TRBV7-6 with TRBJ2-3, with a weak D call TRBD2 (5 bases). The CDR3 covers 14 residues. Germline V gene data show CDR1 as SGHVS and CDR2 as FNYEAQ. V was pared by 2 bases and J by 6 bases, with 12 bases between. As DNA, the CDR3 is TGTGCCAGCAGCTTAAAGCGGTCGGGGGATACGCAGTATTTT. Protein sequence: CASSLKRSGDTQYF.

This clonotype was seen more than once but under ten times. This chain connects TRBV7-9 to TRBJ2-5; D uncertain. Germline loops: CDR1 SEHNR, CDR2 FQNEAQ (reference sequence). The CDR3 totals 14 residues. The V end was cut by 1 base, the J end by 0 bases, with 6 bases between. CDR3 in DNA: TGTGCCAGCAGCTTAGTGGGCAACCAAGAGACCCAGTACTTC. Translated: CASSLVGNQETQYF.

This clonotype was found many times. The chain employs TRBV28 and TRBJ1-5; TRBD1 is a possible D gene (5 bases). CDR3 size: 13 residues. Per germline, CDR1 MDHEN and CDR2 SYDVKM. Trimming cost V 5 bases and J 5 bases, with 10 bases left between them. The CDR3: CASSPQGYQPQHF. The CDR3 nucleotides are TGTGCCAGCAGTCCCCAGGGATATCAGCCCCAGCATTTT.

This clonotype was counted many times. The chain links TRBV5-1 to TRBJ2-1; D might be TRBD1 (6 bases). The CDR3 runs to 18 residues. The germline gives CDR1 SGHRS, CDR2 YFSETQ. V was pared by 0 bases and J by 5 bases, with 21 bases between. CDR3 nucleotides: TGCGCCAGCAGCTTGGCGACTGGTCCGGGGACAAAAGACAATGAGCAGTTCTTC. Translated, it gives CASSLATGPGTKDNEQFF.

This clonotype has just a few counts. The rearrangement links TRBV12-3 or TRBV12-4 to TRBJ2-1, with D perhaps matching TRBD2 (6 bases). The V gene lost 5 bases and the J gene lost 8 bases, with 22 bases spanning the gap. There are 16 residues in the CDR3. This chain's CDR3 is CASSPAGRGGMDEQFF. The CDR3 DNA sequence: TGTGCCAGCAGTCCTGCGGGTAGGGGCGGGATGGATGAGCAGTTCTTC.

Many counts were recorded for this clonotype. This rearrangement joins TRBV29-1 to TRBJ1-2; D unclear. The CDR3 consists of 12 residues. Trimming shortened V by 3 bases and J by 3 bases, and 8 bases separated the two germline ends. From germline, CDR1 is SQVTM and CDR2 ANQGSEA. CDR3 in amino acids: CSVDDKYYGYTF. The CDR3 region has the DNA TGCAGCGTTGATGACAAGTACTATGGCTACACCTTC.

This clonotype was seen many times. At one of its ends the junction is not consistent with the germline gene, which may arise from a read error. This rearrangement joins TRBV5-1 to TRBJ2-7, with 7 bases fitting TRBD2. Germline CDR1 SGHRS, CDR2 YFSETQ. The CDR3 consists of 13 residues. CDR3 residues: CASSPGGGYEQYF. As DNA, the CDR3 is TGTGCCAGCAGTCCGGGCGGGGGTTACGAGCAGTACTTC.

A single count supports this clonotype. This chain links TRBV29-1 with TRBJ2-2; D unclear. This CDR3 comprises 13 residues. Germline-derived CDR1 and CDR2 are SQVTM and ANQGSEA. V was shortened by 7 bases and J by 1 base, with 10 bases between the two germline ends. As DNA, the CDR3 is TGCAGCGACCTAGAAATGAACACCGGGGAGCTGTTTTTT. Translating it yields CSDLEMNTGELFF.

CDR3 DNA sequence: TGTGCCAGCAGCTTAGCGTCACACCAAGAGACCCAGTACTTC. Protein: CASSLASHQETQYF. The J gene is TRBJ2-5, the V gene TRBV7-2; D is undetermined. Germline-derived CDR1 and CDR2 are SGHTA and FQGNSA. The CDR3 sequence is 14 residues long. V was trimmed by 0 bases and J by 0 bases, leaving 5 bases between them.

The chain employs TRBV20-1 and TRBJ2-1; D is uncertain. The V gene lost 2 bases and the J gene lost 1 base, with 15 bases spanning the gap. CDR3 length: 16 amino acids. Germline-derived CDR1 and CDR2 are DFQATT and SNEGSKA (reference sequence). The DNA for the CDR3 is TGCAGTGCTAGAATGGTGGGCCGAGTTTCCTACAATGAGCAGTTCTTC. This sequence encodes CSARMVGRVSYNEQFF.

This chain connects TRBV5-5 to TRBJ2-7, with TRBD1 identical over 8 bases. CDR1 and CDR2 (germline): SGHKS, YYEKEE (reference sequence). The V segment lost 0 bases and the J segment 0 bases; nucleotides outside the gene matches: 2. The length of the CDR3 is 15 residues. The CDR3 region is CASSLGQGNSYEQYF. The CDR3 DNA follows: TGTGCCAGCAGCTTGGGACAGGGGAACTCCTACGAGCAGTACTTC.

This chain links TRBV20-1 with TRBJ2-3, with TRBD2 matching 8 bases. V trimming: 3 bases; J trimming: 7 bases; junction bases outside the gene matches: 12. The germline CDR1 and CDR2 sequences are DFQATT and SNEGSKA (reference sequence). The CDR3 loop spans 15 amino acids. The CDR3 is CSASEGPGLEYTQYF. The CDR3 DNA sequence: TGCAGTGCTAGTGAAGGGCCGGGACTAGAATATACGCAGTATTTT.

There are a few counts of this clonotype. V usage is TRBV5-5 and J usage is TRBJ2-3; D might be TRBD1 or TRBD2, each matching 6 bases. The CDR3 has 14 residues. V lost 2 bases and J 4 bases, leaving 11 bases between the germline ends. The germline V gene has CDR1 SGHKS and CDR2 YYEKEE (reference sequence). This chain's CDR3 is CASSFQEGADTQYF. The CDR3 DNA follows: TGTGCCAGCAGCTTTCAGGAGGGGGCAGATACGCAGTATTTT.

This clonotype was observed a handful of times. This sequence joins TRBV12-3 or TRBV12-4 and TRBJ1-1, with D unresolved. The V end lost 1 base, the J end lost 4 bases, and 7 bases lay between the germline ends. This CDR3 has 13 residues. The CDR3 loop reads CASSLDLGTEAFF. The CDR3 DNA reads TGTGCCAGCAGTTTAGACCTGGGCACTGAAGCTTTCTTT.

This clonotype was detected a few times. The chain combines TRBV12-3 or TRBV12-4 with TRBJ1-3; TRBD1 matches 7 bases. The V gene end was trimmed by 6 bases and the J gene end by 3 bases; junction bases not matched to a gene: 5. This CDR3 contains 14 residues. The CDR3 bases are TGTGCCAGCAGCCCACAGGGGTTTGGAAACACCATATATTTT. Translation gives CASSPQGFGNTIYF.

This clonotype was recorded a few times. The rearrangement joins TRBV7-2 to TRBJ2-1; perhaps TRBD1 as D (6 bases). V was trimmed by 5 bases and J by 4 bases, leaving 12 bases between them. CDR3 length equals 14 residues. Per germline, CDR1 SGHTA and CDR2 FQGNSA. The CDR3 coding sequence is TGTGCCAGCAGCGCCGACAGGCTTTACAATGAGCAGTTCTTC. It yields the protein CASSADRLYNEQFF. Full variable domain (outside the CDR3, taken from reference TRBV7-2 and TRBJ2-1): GAGVSQSPSNKVTEKGKDVELRCDPISGHTALYWYRQSLGQGLEFLIYFQGNSAPDKSGLPSDRFSAERTGGSVSTLTIQRTQQEDSAVYLCASSADRLYNEQFFGPGTRLTVL.